The rows below give T cell receptor beta chains drawn from one sample of a study of cytomegalovirus exposure and HLA in healthy donors. Using immunoSEQ multiplex PCR, the repertoire was profiled, and TCRdb retains in-frame clones only, with some absent. Its table records nearly 200,000 clones. The material sequenced was PBMCs. Every receptor here comes from a boy aged 5 to 17 in good health and CMV-seronegative. CDR3s include the opening cysteine and the closing phenylalanine or tryptophan. A D gene is named only where the DNA matches it firmly.

v_gene	d_gene	j_gene	CDR3aa	CDR3nt
TRBV15	TRBD1	TRBJ1-5	CATSKLRGTGSSNQPQHF	TGTGCCACCAGCAAGCTCCGCGGGACAGGGAGCAGCAATCAGCCCCAGCATTTT
TRBV27	NA	TRBJ1-3	CASSSYQGTIYF	TGTGCCAGCAGTTCTTATCAGGGGACCATATATTTT
TRBV10-3	NA	TRBJ1-2	CAIRSEYRNYGYTF	TGTGCCATCAGGAGCGAATATCGGAACTATGGCTACACCTTC
TRBV27	TRBD1	TRBJ1-3	CASSRTGSSGNTIYF	TGTGCCAGCAGTAGGACAGGTAGTTCTGGAAACACCATATATTTT
TRBV2	NA	TRBJ2-7	CARSAGVSSYEQYF	TGTGCCAGATCGGCAGGCGTGAGCTCCTACGAGCAGTACTTC
TRBV4-2	TRBD1	TRBJ1-1	CASSPYEDRPEAFF	TGTGCCAGCAGCCCGTATGAGGACAGGCCTGAAGCTTTCTTT
TRBV7-6	TRBD1	TRBJ1-2	CASSPDRGQGYTF	TGTGCCAGCAGCCCTGACAGGGGGCAAGGCTACACCTTC
TRBV10-3	NA	TRBJ2-2	CASKGGDTGELFF	TGTGCCTCAAAAGGGGGGGATACCGGGGAGCTGTTTTTT
TRBV19	NA	TRBJ2-4	CASNGLEGATQKNIQYF	TGTGCCAGTAACGGCTTGGAAGGGGCTACCCAAAAGAACATTCAGTACTTC
TRBV19	NA	TRBJ2-7	CASSTGGAAHYEQYF	TGTGCCAGTAGTACAGGTGGGGCGGCCCACTACGAGCAGTACTTC
TRBV19	TRBD2	TRBJ2-7	CASSSYSGTSGGEQYF	TGTGCCAGTAGTTCCTACTCCGGGACTAGCGGGGGTGAGCAGTACTTC
TRBV5-6	NA	TRBJ1-5	CASSRTGDFGSNQPQHF	TGTGCCAGCAGCCGCACGGGGGACTTCGGATCCAATCAGCCCCAGCATTTT
TRBV4-3	TRBD2	TRBJ2-1	CASSQDGAGGPGNEQFF	TGCGCCAGCAGCCAAGACGGCGCGGGGGGGCCCGGCAATGAGCAGTTCTTC
TRBV5-1	NA	TRBJ2-5	CASSLVAGVGETQYF	TGCGCCAGCAGCTTGGTCGCAGGGGTAGGAGAGACCCAGTACTTC
TRBV6-5	TRBD1	TRBJ2-3	CASRRQGSITDTQYF	TGTGCCAGCAGGCGACAGGGGAGTATCACAGATACGCAGTATTTT
TRBV30	NA	TRBJ1-1	CAWRRHLNTEAFF	TGTGCCTGGAGGCGACATTTGAACACTGAAGCTTTCTTT
TRBV4-1	TRBD1	TRBJ1-2	CASSHPGQGGGYTF	TGCGCCAGCAGCCATCCGGGACAGGGAGGCGGCTACACCTTC
TRBV27	NA	TRBJ1-1	CASTLSRGNTEAFF	TGTGCCAGCACTTTATCACGAGGAAACACTGAAGCTTTCTTT
TRBV6-5	TRBD1	TRBJ1-1	CASSYSDRANTEAFF	TGTGCCAGCAGTTACTCAGACAGGGCGAACACTGAAGCTTTCTTT
TRBV11-1	TRBD1	TRBJ2-1	CASSLERTGGYEQFF	TGTGCCAGCAGCTTAGAAAGGACAGGGGGCTATGAGCAGTTCTTC
TRBV9	NA	TRBJ1-1	CASSPQGEGAEAFF	TGTGCCAGCAGCCCCCAAGGGGAGGGCGCTGAAGCTTTCTTT
TRBV4-2	TRBD2	TRBJ2-3	CASSHSGGVTDTQYF	TGTGCCAGCAGCCACAGCGGGGGGGTGACAGATACGCAGTATTTT
TRBV7-3	NA	TRBJ1-1	CASSTNGGTEAFF	TGTGCCAGCAGCACCAACGGGGGCACTGAAGCTTTCTTT
TRBV9	NA	TRBJ1-1	CASSPPGAEAFF	TGTGCCAGCAGCCCCCCAGGGGCTGAAGCTTTCTTT
TRBV19	TRBD2	TRBJ2-2	CASSIDVRGGYTGELFF	TGTGCCAGTAGTATAGATGTACGCGGGGGGTACACCGGGGAGCTGTTTTTT
TRBV27	TRBD1	TRBJ1-1	CARPATGRNTEAFF	TGTGCCAGACCCGCGACAGGGAGGAACACTGAAGCTTTCTTT
TRBV11-2	NA	TRBJ1-2	CASSFLAGNGGYTF	TGTGCCAGCAGCTTTTTGGCCGGGAACGGTGGCTACACCTTC
TRBV7-9	NA	TRBJ2-4	CASSSPLAKNIQYF	TGTGCCAGCAGCTCCCCTTTGGCCAAAAACATTCAGTACTTC
TRBV18	TRBD1	TRBJ2-7	CASSRGLGQGFPYEQYF	TGTGCCAGCTCGCGGGGTTTGGGACAGGGGTTCCCCTACGAGCAGTACTTC
TRBV13	NA	TRBJ1-2	CASSLPQGNGYTF	TGTGCCAGCAGCTTACCACAGGGAAATGGCTACACCTTC
TRBV19	NA	TRBJ2-3	CASSTAARADTQYF	TGTGCCAGTAGTACCGCGGCCCGCGCAGATACGCAGTATTTT
TRBV6-1	NA	TRBJ1-2	CASSDFTVDTF	TGTGCCAGCAGTGATTTTACAGTTGACACCTTC
TRBV4-2	TRBD1	TRBJ2-7	CASSQVGQGGEQYF	TGTGCCAGCAGCCAAGTCGGACAGGGGGGCGAGCAGTACTTC
TRBV5-4	NA	TRBJ1-1	CASSLSPDTEAFF	TGTGCCAGCAGCTTATCCCCAGACACTGAAGCTTTCTTT
TRBV5-1	NA	TRBJ2-7	CASREGGMSEQYF	TGCGCCAGCAGGGAAGGAGGGATGAGCGAGCAGTACTTC
TRBV7-2	NA	TRBJ1-1	CASSSGGATEAFF	TGTGCCAGCAGCTCTGGCGGGGCCACTGAAGCTTTCTTT
TRBV27	NA	TRBJ1-1	CASSPGGGGTEAFF	TGTGCCAGCAGTCCCGGGGGAGGTGGAACTGAAGCTTTCTTT
TRBV6-5	NA	TRBJ2-6	CASMSLSGANVLTF	TGTGCCAGCATGTCCCTCTCTGGGGCCAACGTCCTGACTTTC
TRBV19	NA	TRBJ2-7	CASSTFRRQGSPYEQYF	TGTGCCAGTAGTACCTTCCGACGGCAGGGAAGTCCGTACGAGCAGTACTTC
TRBV19	NA	TRBJ2-4	CASSATLDTTRDF	TGTGCCAGTAGTGCAACCCTGGACACTACAAGGGACTTC
TRBV18	TRBD1	TRBJ2-3	CASSPTGETDTQYF	TGTGCCAGCTCACCGACAGGGGAGACAGATACGCAGTATTTT
TRBV11-3	NA	TRBJ2-7	CASSLGGNYEQYF	TGTGCCAGCAGCTTGGGGGGAAACTACGAGCAGTACTTC
TRBV18	NA	TRBJ2-3	CASKLAEKTDTQYF	TGTGCCAGTAAATTGGCGGAAAAGACAGATACGCAGTATTTT
TRBV18	NA	TRBJ2-5	CASSPPQGREETQYF	TGTGCCAGCTCACCACCCCAGGGGCGGGAGGAGACCCAGTACTTC
TRBV5-1	NA	TRBJ1-1	CASSPRDTNTEAFF	TGCGCCAGCAGCCCCCGCGACACGAACACTGAAGCTTTCTTT
TRBV10-3	NA	TRBJ2-3	CAIRTEDTQYF	TGTGCCATCAGAACTGAAGATACGCAGTATTTT